These 5 T cell receptor beta chains came from one sample sequenced in a study of beta chain features in type 1 diabetes. Study findings and constraints: There was a moderate but significant shortening of TCRB CDR3s in all four CD4+ subsets of Type 1 diabetes patients.

Their antigens remain unidentified. Reverse transcribing all isolated RNA meant expressed TCRB transcripts were sequenced. The data were produced by immunoSEQ multiplex PCR, yet TCRdb's version contains in-frame clones alone and is incomplete. Found here are hundreds of thousands of clones, roughly an eighth of them singletons; the top ten hold 0.035% to 0.045%. Specimen: naive CD4+ T cells from blood. These receptors were collected from a young man with type 1 diabetes.

This clone was picked up a small number of times. V usage is TRBV7-9 and J usage is TRBJ2-1, with 11 bases fitting TRBD2. The ends lost 5 bases at V and 7 bases at J; junction bases unmatched: 7. Germline CDR1 and CDR2: SEHNR and FQNEAQ (reference sequence). The CDR3 is made up of 15 amino acids. The CDR3 DNA follows: TGTGCCAGCAGCATCGGACTAGCGGGTATTAATGAGCAGTTCTTC. This sequence encodes CASSIGLAGINEQFF.

With regard to this clone: Other DNA sequences in the same sample also yield this CDR3. The J gene is TRBJ1-5, the V gene TRBV30; the D is unclear. The V end was cut by 0 bases, the J end by 2 bases, with 5 bases between. The CDR3 is 13 residues long. Germline V lookup: CDR1 GTSNPN, CDR2 SVGIG (reference sequence). For the CDR3, the DNA is TGTGCCTGGAGTGTAAGGGGCAATCAGCCCCAGCATTTT. Translating gives CAWSVRGNQPQHF.

V usage is TRBV29-1 and J usage is TRBJ1-5; perhaps TRBD1 as D (6 bases). The CDR3 has 12 amino acids. V was pared by 5 bases and J by 4 bases, with 9 bases between. Germline V gene lookup returns CDR1 SQVTM and CDR2 ANQGSEA. The CDR3 coding sequence is TGCAGCGTTCAGGGGCCGAATCAGCCCCAGCATTTT. It is translated as CSVQGPNQPQHF.

V usage is TRBV9 and J usage is TRBJ1-2; the D gene is possibly TRBD1 (5 bases). Germline-derived CDR1 and CDR2 are SGDLS and YYNGEE. This CDR3 is 16 amino acids long. The ends were cut back, 2 bases at V and 3 bases at J, with 17 bases in the middle. In DNA form, the CDR3 reads TGTGCCAGCAGCGTCGCGCACCGGGACGGGGACTATGGCTACACCTTC. Its protein product is CASSVAHRDGDYGYTF.

This clone has just a few counts. The CDR3 is CASSLDPRQGAKTQYF. The CDR3, as DNA: TGTGCCAGCAGCTTAGACCCAAGACAGGGGGCAAAGACCCAGTACTTC. The chain has TRBV7-9 and TRBJ2-5, with 10 bases aligning to TRBD1. The CDR3 runs 16 residues. Germline CDR1 and CDR2: SEHNR and FQNEAQ (reference sequence). J gave up 6 bases and V 1 base, and 8 bases lay outside the gene matches. The full variable domain, its missing parts supplied by reference TRBV7-9 and TRBJ2-5, is DTGVSQNPRHKITKRGQNVTFRCDPISEHNRLYWYRQTLGQGPEFLTYFQNEAQLEKSRLLSDRFSAERPKGSFSTLEIQRTEQGDSAMYLCASSLDPRQGAKTQYFGPGTRLLVL.